This TCR beta chain was recovered during a study of PD-1 blockade in classical Hodgkin lymphoma. Study overall: With a 2-week interval, patients received intravenous nivolumab at 3 mg/kg. Study results and limitations: TCR diversity at baseline was reported to be reduced in newly diagnosed patients relative to healthy donors. Patients excluded were those beginning nivolumab under 1 year after ASCT.

Method: immunoSEQ multiplex PCR; TCRdb's copy keeps in-frame clones and lacks some. The sample holds approximately 65,000 clones, more than 70% seen once. The patients all showed relapse after autologous stem cell transplantation, while their brentuximab vedotin exposure varied. In regard to this clone: Its antigen is not known.

Germline V gives CDR1 SGHTA, CDR2 FQGNSA. The germline V and J ends were trimmed by 0 bases and 4 bases, with 15 bases remaining between them. The CDR3 runs to 16 residues. This TCR came from a human donor with classical Hodgkin lymphoma. J is TRBJ1-2 and V is TRBV7-2, with D maybe TRBD1 (6 bases). The sequenced sample was peripheral blood mononuclear cells (PBMCs), obtained at baseline. CDR3 loop: CASSLARTTGAYGYTF. In DNA, the CDR3 is TGTGCCAGCAGCTTAGCTCGGACAACGGGGGCCTATGGCTACACCTTC.